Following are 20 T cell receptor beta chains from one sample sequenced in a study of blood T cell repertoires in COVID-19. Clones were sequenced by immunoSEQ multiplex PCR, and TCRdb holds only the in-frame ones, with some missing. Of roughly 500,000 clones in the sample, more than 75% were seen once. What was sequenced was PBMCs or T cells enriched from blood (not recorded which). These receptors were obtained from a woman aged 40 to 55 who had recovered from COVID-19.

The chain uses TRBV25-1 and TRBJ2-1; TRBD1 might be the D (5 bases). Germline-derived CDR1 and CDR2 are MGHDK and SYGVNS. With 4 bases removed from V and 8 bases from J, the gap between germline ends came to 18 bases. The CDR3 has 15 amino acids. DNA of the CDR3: TGTGCCAGCAGTGGATCAAACCTGGCCAGGGATGAGCAGTTCTTC. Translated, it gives CASSGSNLARDEQFF.

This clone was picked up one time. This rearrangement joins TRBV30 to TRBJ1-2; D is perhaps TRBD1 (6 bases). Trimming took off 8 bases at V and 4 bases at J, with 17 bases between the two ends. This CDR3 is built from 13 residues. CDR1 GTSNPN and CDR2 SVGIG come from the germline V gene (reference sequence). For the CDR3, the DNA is TGTGCCAGAAATCGACAGGACAGCTATGGCTACACCTTC. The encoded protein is CARNRQDSYGYTF.

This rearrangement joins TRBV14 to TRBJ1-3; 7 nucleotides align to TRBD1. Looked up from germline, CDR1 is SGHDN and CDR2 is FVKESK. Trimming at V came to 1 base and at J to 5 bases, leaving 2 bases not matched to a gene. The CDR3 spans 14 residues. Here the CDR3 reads CASSQGDRRNTIYF. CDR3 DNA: TGTGCCAGCAGCCAAGGGGACAGAAGAAACACCATATATTTT.

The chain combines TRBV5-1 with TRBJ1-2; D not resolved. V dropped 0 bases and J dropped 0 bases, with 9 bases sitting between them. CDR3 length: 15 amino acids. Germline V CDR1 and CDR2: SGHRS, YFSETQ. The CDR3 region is CASSLEPKPNYGYTF. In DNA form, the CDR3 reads TGCGCCAGCAGCTTGGAGCCGAAGCCTAACTATGGCTACACCTTC.

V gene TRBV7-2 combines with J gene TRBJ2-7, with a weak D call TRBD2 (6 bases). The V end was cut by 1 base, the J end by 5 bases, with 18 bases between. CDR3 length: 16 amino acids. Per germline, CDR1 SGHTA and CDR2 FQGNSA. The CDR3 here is CASSLDLWRDGDEQYF. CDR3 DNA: TGTGCCAGCAGCTTAGATCTTTGGCGGGATGGGGACGAGCAGTACTTC.

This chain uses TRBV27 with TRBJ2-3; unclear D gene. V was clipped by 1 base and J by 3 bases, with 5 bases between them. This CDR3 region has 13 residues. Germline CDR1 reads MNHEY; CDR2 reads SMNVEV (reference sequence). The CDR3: CASSLWATDTQYF. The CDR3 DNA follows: TGTGCCAGCAGTTTATGGGCGACAGATACGCAGTATTTT.

The CDR3 protein is CATSDGQFNSPLHF. CDR3 DNA sequence: TGTGCCACCAGTGACGGACAGTTCAATTCACCCCTCCACTTT. This chain links TRBV24-1 with TRBJ1-6; TRBD1 might be the D (6 bases). CDR3 length: 14 residues. V lost 4 bases, J lost 7 bases, and 10 bases lay in between. Looked up from germline, CDR1 is KGHDR and CDR2 is SFDVKD.

CDR3 in amino acids: CASSFRDTYTDTQYF. The DNA of the CDR3 is TGTGCCAGCAGCTTCCGGGACACCTACACAGATACGCAGTATTTT. V and J are TRBV7-2 and TRBJ2-3; tentatively, D is TRBD1 (6 bases). Deletions cut 3 bases from V and 2 bases from J, with 12 bases between. The CDR3 has 15 amino acids. Germline V gives CDR1 SGHTA, CDR2 FQGNSA.

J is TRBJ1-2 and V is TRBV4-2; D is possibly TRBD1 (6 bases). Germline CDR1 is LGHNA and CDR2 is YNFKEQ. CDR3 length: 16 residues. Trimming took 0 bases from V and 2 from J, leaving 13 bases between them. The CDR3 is CASSQELDSRNYGYTF. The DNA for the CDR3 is TGTGCCAGCAGCCAAGAACTGGACAGCAGAAACTATGGCTACACCTTC.

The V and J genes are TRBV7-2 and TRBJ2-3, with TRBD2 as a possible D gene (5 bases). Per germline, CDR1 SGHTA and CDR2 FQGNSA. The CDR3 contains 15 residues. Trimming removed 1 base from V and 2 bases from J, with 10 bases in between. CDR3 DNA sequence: TGTGCCAGCAGCTTAGGGAGCGGAAACACAGATACGCAGTATTTT. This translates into CASSLGSGNTDTQYF.

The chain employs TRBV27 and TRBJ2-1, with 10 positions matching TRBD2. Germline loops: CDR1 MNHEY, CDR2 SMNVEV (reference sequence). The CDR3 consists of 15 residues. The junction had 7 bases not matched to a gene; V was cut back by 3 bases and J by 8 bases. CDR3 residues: CASSFLEREGHEQFF. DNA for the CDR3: TGTGCCAGCAGTTTTCTAGAGCGGGAGGGCCATGAGCAGTTCTTC.

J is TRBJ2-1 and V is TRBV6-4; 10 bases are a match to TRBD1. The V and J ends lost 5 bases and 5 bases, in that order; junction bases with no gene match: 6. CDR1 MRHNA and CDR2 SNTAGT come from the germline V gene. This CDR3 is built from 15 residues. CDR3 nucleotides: TGTGCCAGCAGTTCCGGGACAGGGGAAAACAATGAGCAGTTCTTC. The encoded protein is CASSSGTGENNEQFF.

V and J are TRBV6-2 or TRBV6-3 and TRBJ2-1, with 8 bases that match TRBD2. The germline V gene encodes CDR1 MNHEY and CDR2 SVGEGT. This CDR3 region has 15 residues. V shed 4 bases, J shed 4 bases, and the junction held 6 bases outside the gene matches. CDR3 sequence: CASSFLAGGYNEQFF. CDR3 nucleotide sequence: TGTGCCAGCAGTTTTCTAGCGGGCGGATACAATGAGCAGTTCTTC.

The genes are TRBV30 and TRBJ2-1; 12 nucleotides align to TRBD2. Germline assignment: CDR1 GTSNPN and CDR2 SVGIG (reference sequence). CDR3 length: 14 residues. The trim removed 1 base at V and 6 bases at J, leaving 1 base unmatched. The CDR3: CAWSGLAGVNEQFF. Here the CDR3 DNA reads TGTGCCTGGAGTGGACTAGCGGGAGTCAATGAGCAGTTCTTC.

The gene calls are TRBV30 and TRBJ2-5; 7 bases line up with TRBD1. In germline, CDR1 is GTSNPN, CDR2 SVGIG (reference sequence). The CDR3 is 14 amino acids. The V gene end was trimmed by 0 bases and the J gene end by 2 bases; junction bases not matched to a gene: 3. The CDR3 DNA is TGTGCCTGGAGTGTTTGGGGACAGCAAGAGACCCAGTACTTC. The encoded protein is CAWSVWGQQETQYF.

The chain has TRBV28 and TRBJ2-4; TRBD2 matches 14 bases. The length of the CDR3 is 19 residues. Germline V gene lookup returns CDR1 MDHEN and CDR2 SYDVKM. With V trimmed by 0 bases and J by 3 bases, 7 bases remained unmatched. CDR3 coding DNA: TGTGCCAGCAGTTTATGGGGGGGACTAGCGGGAGACGGCAAAAACATTCAGTACTTC. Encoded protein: CASSLWGGLAGDGKNIQYF.

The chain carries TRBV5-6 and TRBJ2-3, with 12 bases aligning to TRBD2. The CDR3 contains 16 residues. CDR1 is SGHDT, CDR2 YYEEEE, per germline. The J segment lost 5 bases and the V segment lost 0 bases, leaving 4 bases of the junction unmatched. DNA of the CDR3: TGTGCCAGCAGCTTGGAGCCTAGCGGGAGGGGAGATACGCAGTATTTT. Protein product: CASSLEPSGRGDTQYF.

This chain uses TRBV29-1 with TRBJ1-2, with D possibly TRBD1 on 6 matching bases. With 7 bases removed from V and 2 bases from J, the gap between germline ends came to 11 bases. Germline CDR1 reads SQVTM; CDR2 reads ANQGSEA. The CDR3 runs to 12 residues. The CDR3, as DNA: TGCAGCGCCGAACAGGGAAACTATGGCTACACCTTC. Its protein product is CSAEQGNYGYTF.

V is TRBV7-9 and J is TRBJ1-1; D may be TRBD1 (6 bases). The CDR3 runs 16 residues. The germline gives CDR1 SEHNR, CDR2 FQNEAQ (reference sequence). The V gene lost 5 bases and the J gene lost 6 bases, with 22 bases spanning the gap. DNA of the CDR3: TGTGCCAGCAGCCGAATGGGTTCAGGGGAGTGGGCTGAAGCTTTCTTT. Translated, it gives CASSRMGSGEWAEAFF.

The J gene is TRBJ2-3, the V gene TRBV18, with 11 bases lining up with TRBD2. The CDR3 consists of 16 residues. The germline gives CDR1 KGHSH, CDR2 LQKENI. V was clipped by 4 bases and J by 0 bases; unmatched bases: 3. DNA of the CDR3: TGTGCCAGCTCACTGGGACTAGCGGCTAGCACAGATACGCAGTATTTT. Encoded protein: CASSLGLAASTDTQYF.